This TCR beta chain was sequenced in a study of identifying expanded T cells in peripheral blood. Study-wide results and limits: Over about two and four weeks, about 15 and 19 clones changed, versus around 1.2 between replicates. Variance in clone template counts between approximately 2-week samples significantly increased with total template count across all healthy donors.

Assay used: immunoSEQ multiplex PCR; TCRdb lists only in-frame clones, some missing. Among about 100,000 clones listed, 88% were seen once. Concerning this clone itself: The antigen is not known.

V trimming: 0 bases; J trimming: 9 bases; junction bases outside the gene matches: 7. The CDR3 extends over 15 amino acids. The germline gives CDR1 SGHRS, CDR2 YFSETQ. Healthy donors had no documented immune events, such as infections, while sampled. The chain recombines TRBV5-1 with TRBJ2-1; TRBD2 matches 9 bases. The origin of this receptor is a person aged 18 to 75 in good health. Input material: blood. CDR3 sequence (DNA): TGCGCCAGCAGCTTGGTCGAGCGGGGGGATGGTGAGCAGTTCTTC. Its translation: CASSLVERGDGEQFF.